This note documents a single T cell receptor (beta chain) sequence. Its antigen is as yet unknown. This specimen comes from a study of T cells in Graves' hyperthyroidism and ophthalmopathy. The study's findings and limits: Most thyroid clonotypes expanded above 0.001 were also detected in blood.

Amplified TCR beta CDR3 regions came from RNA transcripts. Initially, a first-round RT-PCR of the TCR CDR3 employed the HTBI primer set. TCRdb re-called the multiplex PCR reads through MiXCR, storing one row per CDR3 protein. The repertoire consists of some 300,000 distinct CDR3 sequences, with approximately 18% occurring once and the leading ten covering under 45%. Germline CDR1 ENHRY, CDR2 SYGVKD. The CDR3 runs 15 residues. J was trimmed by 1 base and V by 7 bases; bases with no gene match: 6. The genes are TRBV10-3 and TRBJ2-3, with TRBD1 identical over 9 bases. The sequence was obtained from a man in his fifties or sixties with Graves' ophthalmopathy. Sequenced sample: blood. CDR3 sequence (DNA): TGTGCCATCACCGCGGACAGGGGAGGCACAGATACGCAGTATTTT. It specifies CAITADRGGTDTQYF.